This is a list of T cell receptor beta chains from one sample in a study of T cells after yellow fever vaccination. TCRdb processed the 5' RACE reads anew with MiXCR; each CDR3 protein has one entry. The sample has 400,000 to 650,000 distinct CDR3 sequences; 20% to 25% are singletons. The source material was PBMCs, sampled more than 20 days after the first yellow fever vaccination. Receptors were obtained from a man aged 18 to 29 who received the YFV17D yellow fever vaccine. Both conserved end residues are part of each CDR3. The D gene is left open where the match is weak.

CDR3 protein,V gene,D gene
CASSLTGATTEAFF,TRBV5-1,TRBD1
CASSLQGGDTIYF,TRBV7-9,-
CSVEIGYNEQFF,TRBV29-1,-
CASSVVAAVMNTEAFF,TRBV6-1,-
CASSYLQGLYYGYTF,TRBV6-5,TRBD1
CASSFDGRNTEAFF,TRBV5-1,-
CASSPSGRTDTQYF,TRBV7-3,-
CASSRTRGRASETQYF,TRBV7-2,-
CASRSGDRAYEQYF,TRBV7-2,-
CSAFTGGGFTGELFF,TRBV20-1,TRBD2
CASSQDQENTGELFF,TRBV4-1,-
CASSQQVLRQETQYF,TRBV3-1,-
CASRSGYTPYEQYF,TRBV5-1,-
CASSRDREMETQYF,TRBV4-1,TRBD1
CASSLGPTGGNTEAFF,TRBV5-1,TRBD1
CASSLTGVLANEKLFF,TRBV5-5,-
CASSSGGPTDIQYF,TRBV5-6,-
CSVEGAGETYEQYF,TRBV29-1,TRBD2
CSVEDAGADGSDEQFF,TRBV29-1,-
CASRWVGGVGYNEQFF,TRBV7-2,-
CSVRRDRGLNEQFF,TRBV29-1,TRBD1
CAISDEGRGTGELFF,TRBV10-3,-
CASSSPPSGLYGYTF,TRBV4-1,-
CASSLGTGITEAFF,TRBV27,TRBD1
CSARDRQGHTEAFF,TRBV20-1,TRBD1
CASSLFAGGGGDTQYF,TRBV7-6,TRBD2
CSASRDGSSYNEQFF,TRBV20-1,-
CASTPGMVLNTGELFF,TRBV7-3,-
CAISPRAGGPDTQYF,TRBV10-3,TRBD2
CASSELGGTDTQYF,TRBV7-3,-
CASSLDGSRPQHF,TRBV12-3/TRBV12-4,-
CASSQDLVGTSGNTIYF,TRBV4-3,-
CASSPVHNYEQYF,TRBV2,-
CAISDLYGYTF,TRBV10-3,-
CASSLVAHEQYF,TRBV5-4,-
CASSLALTGTMNTEAFF,TRBV5-1,TRBD1
CASSLSRWDTEAFF,TRBV7-3,-
CASSLFPSGNTIYF,TRBV5-1,-
CASSQDWRTGANQPQHF,TRBV4-2,TRBD1
CASSVGARNTDTQYF,TRBV9,-
CAWSVLSGRQPQHF,TRBV30,-
CAWIGQGPGELFF,TRBV30,TRBD1
CASSPGTVIYNEQFF,TRBV11-3,TRBD1
CASSLRWESYNEQFF,TRBV7-9,-
CASSPHGTGAYNSPLHF,TRBV4-3,TRBD1
CASSALAGGYTGELFF,TRBV12-3/TRBV12-4,TRBD2
CASRTPLDTQYF,TRBV12-3/TRBV12-4,-
CAQKRGGGADEQFF,TRBV5-4,TRBD2
CASSQIGLITGELFF,TRBV4-1,-
CASSHPGWSSPLHF,TRBV4-1,-